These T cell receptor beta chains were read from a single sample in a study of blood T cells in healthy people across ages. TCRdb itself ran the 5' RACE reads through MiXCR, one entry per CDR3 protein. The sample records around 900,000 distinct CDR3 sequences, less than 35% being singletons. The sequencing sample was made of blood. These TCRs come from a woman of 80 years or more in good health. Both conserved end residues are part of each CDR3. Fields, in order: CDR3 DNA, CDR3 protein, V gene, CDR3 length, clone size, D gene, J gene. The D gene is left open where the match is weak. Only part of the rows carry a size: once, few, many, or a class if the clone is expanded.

cdr3_nt: TGTGCCAGCAGTCAAGACAGGGGGCTCCTCAATGAGCAGTACTTC
cdr3_aa: CASSQDRGLLNEQYF
v_call: TRBV6-1
cdr3_length: 15
clone_size: NA
d_call: TRBD1
j_call: TRBJ2-7

cdr3_nt: TGTGCCAGCTCATCTGAAACACGGGGCATCTATGGCTACACCTTC
cdr3_aa: CASSSETRGIYGYTF
v_call: TRBV18
cdr3_length: 15
clone_size: once
d_call: NA
j_call: TRBJ1-2

cdr3_nt: TGTGCCAGCAGCTTAGGCTCAGGTGTAACAGATACGCAGTATTTT
cdr3_aa: CASSLGSGVTDTQYF
v_call: TRBV11-2
cdr3_length: 15
clone_size: many
d_call: NA
j_call: TRBJ2-3

cdr3_nt: TGTACCAGCAGTGCCCCTGGGACTGGCGGGGGCCCGAGCTCCTACAATGAGCAGTTCTTC
cdr3_aa: CTSSAPGTGGGPSSYNEQFF
v_call: TRBV6-1
cdr3_length: 20
clone_size: NA
d_call: NA
j_call: TRBJ2-1

cdr3_nt: TGTGCCAGCAGTTCTAACCTCGCCTTTAGCACAGATACGCAGTATTTT
cdr3_aa: CASSSNLAFSTDTQYF
v_call: TRBV6-2/TRBV6-3
cdr3_length: 16
clone_size: many
d_call: NA
j_call: TRBJ2-3

cdr3_nt: TGCAGCGTTGGACTAGCGATAGATACGCAGTATTTT
cdr3_aa: CSVGLAIDTQYF
v_call: TRBV29-1
cdr3_length: 12
clone_size: NA
d_call: TRBD2
j_call: TRBJ2-3

cdr3_nt: TGTGCCAGCAGCCCGGCTGGGGGTTCACCCCTCCACTTT
cdr3_aa: CASSPAGGSPLHF
v_call: TRBV7-2
cdr3_length: 13
clone_size: NA
d_call: NA
j_call: TRBJ1-6

cdr3_nt: TGCAGTGCTAGACCGACAGGGGAAGGAGACGAGCAGTACTTC
cdr3_aa: CSARPTGEGDEQYF
v_call: TRBV20-1
cdr3_length: 14
clone_size: many
d_call: TRBD1
j_call: TRBJ2-7

cdr3_nt: TGCGGTGCTAGTCTCAGGGGGCTGAGTAATCAGCCCCAGCATTTT
cdr3_aa: CGASLRGLSNQPQHF
v_call: TRBV20-1
cdr3_length: 15
clone_size: NA
d_call: TRBD1
j_call: TRBJ1-5

cdr3_nt: TGCAGTGCTTTTACTCGACAGGGGGGCTATGGCTACACCTTC
cdr3_aa: CSAFTRQGGYGYTF
v_call: TRBV20-1
cdr3_length: 14
clone_size: many
d_call: TRBD1
j_call: TRBJ1-2

cdr3_nt: TGTGTCGGCAGCTTAGGAGCAGAGGGCAGTCCCAATGAGCAGTTCTTC
cdr3_aa: CVGSLGAEGSPNEQFF
v_call: TRBV7-8
cdr3_length: 16
clone_size: few
d_call: NA
j_call: TRBJ2-1

cdr3_nt: TGCGCCAGCCAAGGCAGGCGCACAGATACGCAGTATTTT
cdr3_aa: CASQGRRTDTQYF
v_call: TRBV10-1
cdr3_length: 13
clone_size: many
d_call: NA
j_call: TRBJ2-3

cdr3_nt: TGCGCCAGCAGCCAGGTGACAGGGGGATTACACAAGGATACGCAGTATTTT
cdr3_aa: CASSQVTGGLHKDTQYF
v_call: TRBV4-1
cdr3_length: 17
clone_size: many
d_call: TRBD1
j_call: TRBJ2-3

cdr3_nt: TGTGCCAGCAGTCCATCACAGGGGGCGCGAGGTGAAAAACTGTTTTTT
cdr3_aa: CASSPSQGARGEKLFF
v_call: TRBV7-9
cdr3_length: 16
clone_size: few
d_call: TRBD1
j_call: TRBJ1-4

cdr3_nt: TGCGCCAGCAGCCAAGATGACGGAAATTATGGCTACACCTTC
cdr3_aa: CASSQDDGNYGYTF
v_call: TRBV4-3
cdr3_length: 14
clone_size: many
d_call: NA
j_call: TRBJ1-2

cdr3_nt: TGCAGTGCCCCCCATCAGGGAGGACATGGTACGCAGTATTTT
cdr3_aa: CSAPHQGGHGTQYF
v_call: TRBV20-1
cdr3_length: 14
clone_size: many
d_call: NA
j_call: TRBJ2-3

cdr3_nt: TGTGCCAGCAGCAGAGAGGTGCTGTACAATGAGCAGTTCTTC
cdr3_aa: CASSREVLYNEQFF
v_call: TRBV7-9
cdr3_length: 14
clone_size: many
d_call: NA
j_call: TRBJ2-1

cdr3_nt: TGTGCCAGCAGCTTCAGCGGGGGGGCCTATGAGCAGTTCTTC
cdr3_aa: CASSFSGGAYEQFF
v_call: TRBV11-2
cdr3_length: 14
clone_size: few
d_call: TRBD2
j_call: TRBJ2-1

cdr3_nt: TGTGCCTCCAAGGCGCCCGCCGGCAATGAGCAGTTCTTC
cdr3_aa: CASKAPAGNEQFF
v_call: TRBV6-1
cdr3_length: 13
clone_size: many
d_call: NA
j_call: TRBJ2-1

cdr3_nt: TGTGCCAGCAGCTTCATAGCTGGGGCCAACGTCCTGACTTTC
cdr3_aa: CASSFIAGANVLTF
v_call: TRBV7-8
cdr3_length: 14
clone_size: few
d_call: NA
j_call: TRBJ2-6

cdr3_nt: TGTGCCAGCAGCTGGACTGTGAATGAAAAACTGTTTTTT
cdr3_aa: CASSWTVNEKLFF
v_call: TRBV7-8
cdr3_length: 13
clone_size: NA
d_call: NA
j_call: TRBJ1-4

cdr3_nt: TGTGCCAGCAGCCATTACCAGCGGAACACTGAAGCTTTCTTT
cdr3_aa: CASSHYQRNTEAFF
v_call: TRBV3-1
cdr3_length: 14
clone_size: few
d_call: NA
j_call: TRBJ1-1

cdr3_nt: TGCAGTGCTACCATCTTCGGGGCGCAGAGCTCCTACAATGAGCAGTTCTTC
cdr3_aa: CSATIFGAQSSYNEQFF
v_call: TRBV20-1
cdr3_length: 17
clone_size: few
d_call: NA
j_call: TRBJ2-1

cdr3_nt: TGCGCCAGCAGCGTCGGACTGCGCTCCTACGAGCAGTACTTC
cdr3_aa: CASSVGLRSYEQYF
v_call: TRBV5-1
cdr3_length: 14
clone_size: NA
d_call: NA
j_call: TRBJ2-7

cdr3_nt: TGTGCCACCAGTGATTTGCCAAACACCCGCAATCAGCCCCAGCATTTT
cdr3_aa: CATSDLPNTRNQPQHF
v_call: TRBV24-1
cdr3_length: 16
clone_size: once
d_call: NA
j_call: TRBJ1-5

cdr3_nt: TGTGCCAGCAGCAGAGGGGAATCGAATGAAAAACTGTTTTTT
cdr3_aa: CASSRGESNEKLFF
v_call: TRBV21-1
cdr3_length: 14
clone_size: few
d_call: NA
j_call: TRBJ1-4

cdr3_nt: TGTGCCAGCAGTTTGATGCAGGATAACTATGGCTACACCTTC
cdr3_aa: CASSLMQDNYGYTF
v_call: TRBV12-3/TRBV12-4
cdr3_length: 14
clone_size: many
d_call: NA
j_call: TRBJ1-2

cdr3_nt: TGTGCCAGCATCGAGGGGACAGGGAACACTGAAGCTTTCTTT
cdr3_aa: CASIEGTGNTEAFF
v_call: TRBV6-2/TRBV6-3
cdr3_length: 14
clone_size: few
d_call: TRBD1
j_call: TRBJ1-1

cdr3_nt: TGTGCCAGCTCACCACCCGCAGGGGACACAGATACGCAGTATTTT
cdr3_aa: CASSPPAGDTDTQYF
v_call: TRBV18
cdr3_length: 15
clone_size: few
d_call: NA
j_call: TRBJ2-3

cdr3_nt: TGCGCCAGCAGCTTGGCCTTGGCCGACAACGTCCTGACTTTC
cdr3_aa: CASSLALADNVLTF
v_call: TRBV5-1
cdr3_length: 14
clone_size: NA
d_call: NA
j_call: TRBJ2-6

cdr3_nt: TGCGCCAGCAGCTTTGTGACAGAAGAGACCCAGTACTTC
cdr3_aa: CASSFVTEETQYF
v_call: TRBV5-1
cdr3_length: 13
clone_size: many
d_call: NA
j_call: TRBJ2-5

cdr3_nt: TGCAGTGCTACCGGGACAGGGAAGGAGGATACGCAGTATTTT
cdr3_aa: CSATGTGKEDTQYF
v_call: TRBV20-1
cdr3_length: 14
clone_size: many
d_call: TRBD1
j_call: TRBJ2-3

cdr3_nt: TGCAGTGCTACCCGGACAGGGACGGGCTATGGCTACACCTTC
cdr3_aa: CSATRTGTGYGYTF
v_call: TRBV20-1
cdr3_length: 14
clone_size: many
d_call: TRBD1
j_call: TRBJ1-2

cdr3_nt: TGTGCCAGCAGCTTAGATAGCGGGGGGGCTCTCGAGCAGTACTTC
cdr3_aa: CASSLDSGGALEQYF
v_call: TRBV7-2
cdr3_length: 15
clone_size: many
d_call: TRBD2
j_call: TRBJ2-7

cdr3_nt: TGCAGCGGTGAAGGGTTTTCCTACAATGAGCAGTTCTTC
cdr3_aa: CSGEGFSYNEQFF
v_call: TRBV29-1
cdr3_length: 13
clone_size: NA
d_call: NA
j_call: TRBJ2-1

cdr3_nt: TGTGCCCGCAGAACCCGAGCGGGGGGAAGGGTCCAATACAATGAGCAGTACTTC
cdr3_aa: CARRTRAGGRVQYNEQYF
v_call: TRBV12-3/TRBV12-4
cdr3_length: 18
clone_size: few
d_call: TRBD2
j_call: TRBJ2-7

cdr3_nt: TGTGCCAGCAGCTCACTAGCGGGAGAGGAGACCCTGTACTTC
cdr3_aa: CASSSLAGEETLYF
v_call: TRBV7-2
cdr3_length: 14
clone_size: NA
d_call: TRBD2
j_call: TRBJ2-5

cdr3_nt: TGTGCCAGCAGCTCGCAGGAGGCAACTAATGAAAAACTGTTTTTT
cdr3_aa: CASSSQEATNEKLFF
v_call: TRBV7-9
cdr3_length: 15
clone_size: many
d_call: NA
j_call: TRBJ1-4

cdr3_nt: TGTGCCAGCAGTGAACGGCCGGACAGGGTCTACGAGCAGTACTTC
cdr3_aa: CASSERPDRVYEQYF
v_call: TRBV6-1
cdr3_length: 15
clone_size: few
d_call: TRBD1
j_call: TRBJ2-7

cdr3_nt: TGTGCCAGCAGTTTTCGCGACGGCAGACCCCTCCACTTT
cdr3_aa: CASSFRDGRPLHF
v_call: TRBV27
cdr3_length: 13
clone_size: many
d_call: NA
j_call: TRBJ1-6

cdr3_nt: TGTGCCATCAGTCCGGGACAGGGTTCCGCCCGATATAGCAATCAGCCCCAGCATTTT
cdr3_aa: CAISPGQGSARYSNQPQHF
v_call: TRBV10-3
cdr3_length: 19
clone_size: many
d_call: TRBD1
j_call: TRBJ1-5

cdr3_nt: TGTGCCAGCACGCGGGGGGGGGCCTATCGGAATGAGCAGTTCTTC
cdr3_aa: CASTRGGAYRNEQFF
v_call: TRBV7-2
cdr3_length: 15
clone_size: many
d_call: TRBD2
j_call: TRBJ2-1

cdr3_nt: TGCAGTGCTAGTCGGACAGGGCCTGGCAATGAGCAGTTCTTC
cdr3_aa: CSASRTGPGNEQFF
v_call: TRBV20-1
cdr3_length: 14
clone_size: many
d_call: TRBD1
j_call: TRBJ2-1

cdr3_nt: TGTACCAGCAGCGTAGCAGGGGGCGTCCCAAATGAGCAGTTCTTC
cdr3_aa: CTSSVAGGVPNEQFF
v_call: TRBV9
cdr3_length: 15
clone_size: NA
d_call: TRBD1
j_call: TRBJ2-1

cdr3_nt: TGTGCCACCAGCTTACAACCCCTAGCGGGGGGGCCCGGTGAGCAGTTCTTC
cdr3_aa: CATSLQPLAGGPGEQFF
v_call: TRBV15
cdr3_length: 17
clone_size: many
d_call: TRBD2
j_call: TRBJ2-1

cdr3_nt: TGCGCCAGCAGCATCGAGACTAGCTTAGGGGAGACCCAGTACTTC
cdr3_aa: CASSIETSLGETQYF
v_call: TRBV5-1
cdr3_length: 15
clone_size: NA
d_call: TRBD2
j_call: TRBJ2-5